These 30 T cell receptor beta chains came from one sample sequenced in a study of early T cells in non-severe SARS-CoV-2 infection. From the 5' RACE reads, TCRdb called clonotypes with MiXCR, one entry per CDR3 protein. Altogether roughly 35,000 distinct CDR3 sequences are present, roughly 5% being singletons, with the ten largest covering 30%. Sequenced input: whole blood. The origin of the receptors is an adult who was a healthcare worker with PCR-confirmed SARS-CoV-2 infection or an uninfected control (not recorded which).

At least ten counts were recorded for this clonotype. This chain joins TRBV7-2 and TRBJ2-7; 8 bases agree with TRBD1. J was trimmed by 7 bases and V by 5 bases; bases with no gene match: 10. CDR1 and CDR2 (germline): SGHTA, FQGNSA. This CDR3 is built from 14 residues. In DNA, the CDR3 is TGTGCCAGCAGCCTCCCATGGCAGGGGGCTGAGCAGTACTTC. Translating it yields CASSLPWQGAEQYF.

This clonotype was seen at least ten times. This sequence joins TRBV7-3 and TRBJ2-2; 8 nucleotides align to TRBD2. Germline lookup yields CDR1 SGHTA and CDR2 FQGTGA. CDR3 length: 14 residues. V lost 6 bases to trimming and J lost 6 bases; unmatched junction nucleotides: 6. The CDR3 loop reads CASRIGRGPGELFF. As DNA, the CDR3 is TGTGCCAGCAGAATCGGGAGGGGTCCCGGGGAGCTGTTTTTT.

This clonotype was counted at least ten times. The chain carries TRBV6-5 and TRBJ1-1; D gene uncertain. V lost 5 bases, J lost 8 bases, and 18 bases lay in between. The germline V gene has CDR1 MNHEY and CDR2 SVGAGI. There are 14 residues in the CDR3. CDR3 nucleotides: TGTGCCAGCAGTCCTACGGGCCCCACTCCCGAAGCTTTCTTT. It translates to CASSPTGPTPEAFF.

The chain employs TRBV12-3 or TRBV12-4 and TRBJ2-3, with a tentative D call TRBD2 (6 bases). This CDR3 has 14 amino acids. V was clipped by 6 bases and J by 0 bases, with 10 bases between them. The CDR3 DNA is TGTGCCAGCAGACGAAGCGGGAGCACAGATACGCAGTATTTT. Translation gives CASRRSGSTDTQYF.

This clonotype was picked up many times. This chain joins TRBV7-8 and TRBJ2-1; D might be TRBD1 (7 bases). Germline loops: CDR1 SGHVS, CDR2 FQNEAQ. This CDR3 is 16 amino acids long. With 5 bases removed from V and 10 bases from J, the gap between germline ends came to 24 bases. The CDR3 loop reads CASSVRDSPLQGEQFF. In nucleotides, the CDR3 is TGTGCCAGCAGCGTGAGGGACTCACCCTTACAGGGGGAGCAGTTCTTC. Looking up the rest from reference TRBV7-8 and TRBJ2-1 gives the full variable domain: GAGVSQSPRYKVAKRGQDVALRCDPISGHVSLFWYQQALGQGPEFLTYFQNEAQLDKSGLPSDRFFAERPEGSVSTLKIQRTQQEDSAVYLCASSVRDSPLQGEQFFGPGTRLTVL.

This clonotype came up many times. This chain connects TRBV10-3 to TRBJ2-7; 7 nucleotides agree with TRBD2. V shed 4 bases, J shed 1 base, and the junction held 10 bases outside the gene matches. Germline V gene lookup returns CDR1 ENHRY and CDR2 SYGVKD. The CDR3 spans 16 residues. The CDR3 DNA reads TGTGCCATCAGTGGCTCCTTTAGCGGGCCTTCCTACGAGCAGTACTTC. It yields the protein CAISGSFSGPSYEQYF.

This clonotype was counted many times. The V gene is TRBV12-3 or TRBV12-4, the J gene TRBJ2-1; 10 bases map to TRBD2. The CDR3 runs to 16 residues. J was trimmed by 5 bases and V by 3 bases; bases with no gene match: 7. As DNA, the CDR3 is TGTGCCAGCAGTTTCGGTACTAGCGGGATCGACAATGAGCAGTTCTTC. Its translation is CASSFGTSGIDNEQFF.

In this sample, this clonotype turned up a few times. V gene TRBV6-5 combines with J gene TRBJ2-6; maybe TRBD2 (5 bases). Looked up from germline, CDR1 is MNHEY and CDR2 is SVGAGI. The germline V and J ends were trimmed by 2 bases and 0 bases, with 8 bases remaining between them. The CDR3 is 16 residues long. CDR3 coding DNA: TGTGCCAGCAGTTACCGGCGGGTCTCTGGGGCCAACGTCCTGACTTTC. Translation gives CASSYRRVSGANVLTF.

With regard to this clonotype: Being one base from a much bigger clone, this may be a read error. The chain employs TRBV12-3 or TRBV12-4 and TRBJ1-1; no clear D. V was clipped by 10 bases and J by 0 bases, with 15 bases between them. The CDR3 sequence is 14 residues long. The CDR3: CANIWREMNTEAFF. The CDR3 coding sequence is TGTGCCAACATCTGGAGGGAAATGAACACTGAAGCTTTCTTT.

This clonotype appeared a few times. The chain couples TRBV19 to TRBJ1-2; TRBD1 matches 7 bases. Germline CDR1 is LNHDA and CDR2 is SQIVND (reference sequence). The CDR3 is 16 amino acids. J was trimmed by 0 bases and V by 6 bases; bases with no gene match: 10. The CDR3 spells CASRGTGATTNYGYTF. The CDR3 DNA sequence: TGTGCCAGTAGGGGAACAGGGGCCACTACTAACTATGGCTACACCTTC.

The rearrangement uses TRBV20-1 and TRBJ1-4, with TRBD1 matching over 8 bases. The junction had 9 bases not matched to a gene; V was cut back by 3 bases and J by 0 bases. Germline V gene data show CDR1 as DFQATT and CDR2 as SNEGSKA (reference sequence). This CDR3 region has 17 residues. The CDR3 DNA sequence: TGCAGTGCTAGGGGAGGGGGACAGGTAGCAACTAATGAAAAACTGTTTTTT. It is translated as CSARGGGQVATNEKLFF.

Many counts were recorded for this clonotype. The chain uses TRBV12-3 or TRBV12-4 and TRBJ2-1; 9 bases line up with TRBD1. The CDR3 has 13 amino acids. The ends lost 10 bases at V and 6 bases at J; junction bases unmatched: 7. The CDR3 DNA sequence: TGTGCCATCCGGGACAGGGTTTTCAATGAGCAGTTCTTC. Its protein product is CAIRDRVFNEQFF.

This clonotype was observed a few times. The chain combines TRBV3-1 with TRBJ2-7, with 7 bases fitting TRBD2. The germline V gene has CDR1 LGHDT and CDR2 YNNKEL (reference sequence). CDR3 length: 14 residues. Trimming at V came to 2 bases and at J to 7 bases, leaving 8 bases not matched to a gene. CDR3: CASSQQRGIGEQYF. The CDR3 nucleotides are TGTGCCAGCAGCCAACAGCGGGGAATAGGAGAGCAGTACTTC.

This clonotype was seen ten or more times. The chain uses TRBV7-2 and TRBJ2-7, with TRBD2 as a possible D gene (6 bases). The V gene's germline CDR1 is SGHTA and CDR2 FQGNSA. The V end was cut by 1 base, the J end by 5 bases, with 15 bases between. The CDR3 runs to 15 residues. CDR3 amino acids: CASSLGGLAIDEQYF. DNA for the CDR3: TGTGCCAGCAGCTTAGGTGGGCTAGCGATCGACGAGCAGTACTTC.

This clonotype came up many times. This chain joins TRBV5-1 and TRBJ2-1; D is perhaps TRBD1 (5 bases). The germline V and J ends were trimmed by 2 bases and 6 bases, with 9 bases remaining between them. Germline CDR1 reads SGHRS; CDR2 reads YFSETQ. CDR3 size: 13 residues. The CDR3 loop reads CASSFQGSNEQFF. CDR3 coding DNA: TGCGCCAGCAGCTTCCAGGGTAGCAATGAGCAGTTCTTC. Filled out from reference TRBV5-1 and TRBJ2-1, the complete variable domain reads KAGVTQTPRYLIKTRGQQVTLSCSPISGHRSVSWYQQTPGQGLQFLFEYFSETQRNKGNFPGRFSGRQFSNSRSEMNVSTLELGDSALYLCASSFQGSNEQFFGPGTRLTVL.

This clonotype was detected many times. The gene calls are TRBV7-9 and TRBJ1-5; D not resolved. The germline gives CDR1 SEHNR, CDR2 FQNEAQ (reference sequence). The CDR3 runs to 13 residues. V shed 1 base and J shed 4 bases, with 5 bases lying between them. Written as DNA, the CDR3 is TGTGCCAGCAGCTTAGACGGGAATCAGCCCCAGCATTTT. Its protein product is CASSLDGNQPQHF.

This clonotype was recorded many times. V is TRBV7-8 and J is TRBJ1-6; D unclear. The germline gives CDR1 SGHVS, CDR2 FQNEAQ. V shed 4 bases and J shed 7 bases, with 14 bases lying between them. The CDR3 is 15 amino acids. CDR3 residues: CASSWLGRTNSPLHF. The CDR3 DNA follows: TGTGCCAGCAGCTGGCTTGGTAGAACGAATTCACCCCTCCACTTT.

Many counts were recorded for this clonotype. CDR3 region: CSARDGDGNRGKPEAFF. The DNA of the CDR3 is TGCAGTGCTAGAGATGGGGACGGAAACAGGGGGAAACCTGAAGCTTTCTTT. V is TRBV20-1 and J is TRBJ1-1, with TRBD1 matching over 8 bases. The CDR3 is 17 residues long. V trimming: 0 bases; J trimming: 6 bases; junction bases outside the gene matches: 15. Per the germline V gene, CDR1 is DFQATT and CDR2 is SNEGSKA (reference sequence).

In its sample, this clonotype was seen many times. In DNA form, the CDR3 reads TGTGCCAGCAGCGTTACGGGAACCACCTACGAGCAGTACTTC. Its translation is CASSVTGTTYEQYF. This chain links TRBV9 with TRBJ2-7; a possible D gene is TRBD2 (5 bases). The CDR3 totals 14 residues. The germline V gene encodes CDR1 SGDLS and CDR2 YYNGEE. The ends were cut back, 2 bases at V and 2 bases at J, with 11 bases in the middle. The full variable domain, its missing parts supplied by reference TRBV9 and TRBJ2-7, is DSGVTQTPKHLITATGQRVTLRCSPRSGDLSVYWYQQSLDQGLQFLIQYYNGEERAKGNILERFSAQQFPDLHSELNLSSLELGDSALYFCASSVTGTTYEQYFGPGTRLTVT.

This clonotype was seen ten or more times. The chain carries TRBV6-4 and TRBJ1-1; 8 bases agree with TRBD1. V gave up 2 bases and J gave up 8 bases; unmatched junction bases: 1. In germline, CDR1 is MRHNA, CDR2 SNTAGT. The CDR3 length is 12 residues. The CDR3 protein is CASSDRTGEAFF. The DNA of the CDR3 is TGTGCCAGCAGTGACCGGACAGGGGAAGCTTTCTTT.

This clonotype was seen repeatedly, ten times or more. The chain combines TRBV4-2 with TRBJ2-3, with TRBD2 identical over 9 bases. Germline assignment: CDR1 LGHNA and CDR2 YNFKEQ. The CDR3 sequence is 15 residues long. Germline trimming cut 0 bases from V and 7 bases from J; bases unmatched to any gene: 5. CDR3 sequence reads: CASSQDGLAGNTQYF. In nucleotides, the CDR3 is TGTGCCAGCAGCCAAGACGGGCTAGCGGGGAATACGCAGTATTTT.

This clonotype was picked up many times. The chain is built from TRBV7-9 and TRBJ2-5, with D perhaps TRBD2 (5 bases). The germline CDR1 and CDR2 sequences are SEHNR and FQNEAQ (reference sequence). The length of the CDR3 is 13 residues. The ends were cut back, 4 bases at V and 5 bases at J, with 11 bases in the middle. The CDR3 spells CASSSLVQETQYF. Written as DNA, the CDR3 is TGTGCCAGCAGCTCACTAGTTCAGGAGACCCAGTACTTC.

The sample holds a few counts of this clonotype. The chain is built from TRBV5-1 and TRBJ2-1, with D possibly being TRBD2 (5 bases). Trimming stripped 6 bases from V and 4 bases from J, with 17 bases between. The CDR3 is 15 amino acids. Per the germline V gene, CDR1 is SGHRS and CDR2 is YFSETQ. CDR3 in amino acids: CASTPGVGAYNEQFF. Here the CDR3 DNA reads TGCGCCAGCACCCCCGGGGTGGGCGCATACAATGAGCAGTTCTTC.

This clonotype was seen many times. This chain's CDR3 is CASSLRQTGGYTF. CDR3 in DNA: TGTGCCAGCAGCTTAAGGCAGACGGGTGGCTACACCTTC. This chain joins TRBV7-9 and TRBJ1-2; D is unresolved. Germline V gene data show CDR1 as SEHNR and CDR2 as FQNEAQ (reference sequence). CDR3 length: 13 residues. The V end lost 2 bases, the J end lost 7 bases, and 11 bases lay between the germline ends.

The chain combines TRBV28 with TRBJ2-7, with D perhaps matching TRBD1 or TRBD2 (5 bases each). V shed 5 bases and J shed 4 bases, with 15 bases lying between them. The CDR3 runs to 14 residues. Germline V CDR1 and CDR2: MDHEN, SYDVKM. CDR3 DNA sequence: TGTGCCAGCAGTCCCTATGGGGGATTGTACGAGCAGTACTTC. It specifies CASSPYGGLYEQYF.

This clonotype was observed many times. The chain has TRBV7-3 and TRBJ1-2, with 7 bases aligning to TRBD1. Per germline, CDR1 SGHTA and CDR2 FQGTGA. The CDR3 has 15 amino acids. V lost 5 bases and J lost 6; bases outside the gene matches: 12. CDR3 nucleotide sequence: TGTGCCAGCAGCGTCGTGTTACAGGGGTTCAATGGCTACACCTTC. Translation: CASSVVLQGFNGYTF.

This clonotype was found many times. V usage is TRBV13 and J usage is TRBJ2-1; possible D gene TRBD2, 5 bases. The CDR3 extends over 14 amino acids. Trimming stripped 4 bases from V and 10 bases from J, with 17 bases between. The germline CDR1 and CDR2 sequences are PRHDT and FYEKMQ (reference sequence). The CDR3 here is CASSSPGPTGEQFF. In nucleotides, the CDR3 is TGTGCCAGCAGCTCCCCCGGGCCTACGGGGGAGCAGTTCTTC.

This clonotype came up a few times. The J gene is TRBJ2-7, the V gene TRBV20-1; 9 nucleotides line up with TRBD1. From germline, CDR1 is DFQATT and CDR2 SNEGSKA (reference sequence). The CDR3 has 23 residues. The ends lost 3 bases at V and 3 bases at J; junction bases unmatched: 33. DNA of the CDR3: TGCAGTGCTAGTCGAGGACCCCCCAAACCGGGACAGGGTTTGTTAATCTACCGCTACGAGCAGTACTTC. Residues: CSASRGPPKPGQGLLIYRYEQYF.

The rearrangement joins TRBV7-2 to TRBJ2-3; D is unclear. Germline V gene data show CDR1 as SGHTA and CDR2 as FQGNSA. With 5 bases removed from V and 0 bases from J, the gap between germline ends came to 9 bases. The CDR3 contains 14 residues. CDR3 residues: CASSQSPSTDTQYF. CDR3 bases: TGTGCCAGCAGCCAGTCACCTAGCACAGATACGCAGTATTTT.

The V call is TRBV6-6, the J call TRBJ1-5; 8 nucleotides agree with TRBD1. Germline assignment: CDR1 MNHNY and CDR2 SVGAGI (reference sequence). V lost 7 bases and J lost 6; bases outside the gene matches: 8. The CDR3 is 14 residues long. In nucleotides, the CDR3 is TGTGCCAGCAATGACAGGGGCGATGGTCAGCCCCAGCATTTT. Protein sequence: CASNDRGDGQPQHF.